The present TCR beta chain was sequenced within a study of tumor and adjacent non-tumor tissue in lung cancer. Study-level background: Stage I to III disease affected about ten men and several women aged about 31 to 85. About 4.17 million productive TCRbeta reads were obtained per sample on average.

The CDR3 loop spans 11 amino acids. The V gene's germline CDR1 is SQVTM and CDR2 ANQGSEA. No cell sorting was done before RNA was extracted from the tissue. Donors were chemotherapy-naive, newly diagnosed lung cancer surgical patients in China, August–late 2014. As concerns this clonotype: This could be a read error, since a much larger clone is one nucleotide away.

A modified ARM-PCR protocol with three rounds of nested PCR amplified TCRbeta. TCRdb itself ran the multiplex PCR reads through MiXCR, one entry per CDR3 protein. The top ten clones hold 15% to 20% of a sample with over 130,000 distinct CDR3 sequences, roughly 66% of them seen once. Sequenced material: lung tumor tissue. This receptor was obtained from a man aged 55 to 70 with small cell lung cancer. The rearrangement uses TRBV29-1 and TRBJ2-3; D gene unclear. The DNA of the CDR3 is TGCAGCATTGAACGAGGACATACGCAGTATTTT. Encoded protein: CSIERGHTQYF.